The next 29 T cell receptor beta chains were all read from a single sample in a study of OX40 agonist ivuxolimab in advanced cancers. Repertoires were generated with immunoSEQ multiplex PCR, while TCRdb's copy carries only in-frame clones and drops some. The sample shows 73,000 or so clones, 80% to 95% of them seen only once. Sequenced here: CD4+ or CD8+ T cells sorted from blood, sampled in a trial of the OX40 agonist ivuxolimab. The receptors were gathered from an adult with an advanced solid tumor such as melanoma, head and neck, liver or kidney cancer.

This chain joins TRBV18 and TRBJ2-5; 7 bases line up with TRBD1. From germline, CDR1 is KGHSH and CDR2 LQKENI. The J segment lost 4 bases and the V segment lost 1 base, leaving 15 bases of the junction unmatched. This CDR3 comprises 18 residues. CDR3 region: CASSPQRSGRGSPETQYF. In DNA, the CDR3 is TGTGCCAGCTCACCACAAAGATCAGGCAGGGGGTCCCCAGAGACCCAGTACTTC.

The rearrangement joins TRBV2 to TRBJ2-5; 7 nucleotides agree with TRBD1. This CDR3 contains 12 residues. V was pared by 6 bases and J by 5 bases, with 3 bases of the junction left unmatched. Germline CDR1 reads SNHLY; CDR2 reads FYNNEI. The CDR3 DNA reads as TGTGCCAGCAGAATACAGGGGGAGACCCAGTACTTC. This codes for CASRIQGETQYF.

This clone was recorded only once. This chain uses TRBV9 with TRBJ2-3, with TRBD2 matching 7 bases. J was trimmed by 3 bases and V by 7 bases; bases with no gene match: 8. CDR1 is SGDLS and CDR2 is YYNGEE in the germline V gene. The CDR3 covers 14 residues. CDR3 residues: CASGKLASTDTQYF. The CDR3 bases are TGTGCCAGCGGTAAACTAGCGTCTACAGATACGCAGTATTTT. The full variable domain, completed using reference TRBV9 and TRBJ2-3, is DSGVTQTPKHLITATGQRVTLRCSPRSGDLSVYWYQQSLDQGLQFLIQYYNGEERAKGNILERFSAQQFPDLHSELNLSSLELGDSALYFCASGKLASTDTQYFGPGTRLTVL.

The chain joins TRBV29-1 to TRBJ1-4; the D gene is possibly TRBD1 (6 bases). The CDR3 length is 14 residues. Trimming took 4 bases from V and 7 from J, leaving 16 bases between them. Germline V gives CDR1 SQVTM, CDR2 ANQGSEA. CDR3 coding DNA: TGCAGCGTTGTATTTGGGGGCAGGGGTGAAAAACTGTTTTTT. It translates to CSVVFGGRGEKLFF.

V and J are TRBV5-1 and TRBJ2-5, with 8 bases fitting TRBD1. V dropped 4 bases and J dropped 4; count of bases not matched to a gene: 6. This CDR3 region has 14 residues. Germline V gives CDR1 SGHRS, CDR2 YFSETQ. The CDR3 nucleotides read TGCGCCAGCAGCGAGGGACAGGTCGGAGAGACCCAGTACTTC. It yields the protein CASSEGQVGETQYF.

The chain is built from TRBV9 and TRBJ2-1; 7 bases are a match to TRBD2. The junction had 7 bases not matched to a gene; V was cut back by 2 bases and J by 5 bases. The CDR3 sequence is 15 residues long. CDR1 SGDLS and CDR2 YYNGEE come from the germline V gene. CDR3 protein: CASSVFTGGNNEQFF. In nucleotides, the CDR3 is TGTGCCAGCAGCGTGTTTACGGGAGGAAACAATGAGCAGTTCTTC.

V and J are TRBV19 and TRBJ2-7, with 8 nucleotides matching TRBD2. The V and J ends lost 3 bases and 0 bases, in that order; junction bases with no gene match: 7. CDR3 length: 16 residues. The germline gives CDR1 LNHDA, CDR2 SQIVND (reference sequence). The CDR3 nucleotides read TGTGCCAGTAGTATCAGTAGCGGGGTGACCTCCTACGAGCAGTACTTC. This gives the protein CASSISSGVTSYEQYF. The full variable domain, completed using reference TRBV19 and TRBJ2-7, is DGGITQSPKYLFRKEGQNVTLSCEQNLNHDAMYWYRQDPGQGLRLIYYSQIVNDFQKGDIAEGYSVSREKKESFPLTVTSAQKNPTAFYLCASSISSGVTSYEQYFGPGTRLTVT.

V usage is TRBV7-2 and J usage is TRBJ2-7; D gene unclear. This CDR3 spans 14 amino acids. Germline CDR1 reads SGHTA; CDR2 reads FQGNSA. V lost 1 base and J 0 bases, leaving 7 bases between the germline ends. CDR3 loop: CASSLDGNSYEQYF. The CDR3 nucleotides are TGTGCCAGCAGCTTAGACGGAAACTCCTACGAGCAGTACTTC.

The chain has TRBV19 and TRBJ2-7; D is perhaps TRBD2 (6 bases). Trimming took off 1 base at V and 0 bases at J, with 16 bases between the two ends. Germline values: CDR1 LNHDA, CDR2 SQIVND (reference sequence). This CDR3 contains 17 residues. The CDR3 coding sequence is TGTGCCAGTAGTATAGGGGGGAGCGGGTCGAGCTCCTACGAGCAGTACTTC. Amino acids: CASSIGGSGSSSYEQYF.

The chain combines TRBV5-5 with TRBJ2-2; 14 nucleotides line up with TRBD2. There are 14 residues in the CDR3. The V and J ends lost 4 bases and 13 bases, in that order; junction bases with no gene match: 6. Germline CDR1 is SGHKS and CDR2 is YYEKEE (reference sequence). CDR3 coding DNA: TGTGCCAGCAGCCGGACTAGCGGGGGGACGCGGCTGTTTTTT. Its translation is CASSRTSGGTRLFF.

The rearrangement uses TRBV6-1 and TRBJ1-2; D is ambiguous. The V end was cut by 4 bases, the J end by 3 bases, with 9 bases between. Germline CDR1 MNHNS, CDR2 SASEGT. This CDR3 contains 13 residues. CDR3 loop: CASSAEIDYGYTF. CDR3 coding DNA: TGTGCCAGCAGTGCCGAGATTGACTATGGCTACACCTTC.

This sequence joins TRBV7-8 and TRBJ1-1; no definite D call. The CDR3 loop spans 13 amino acids. Per the germline V gene, CDR1 is SGHVS and CDR2 is FQNEAQ. The V and J ends lost 0 bases and 1 base respectively, with 3 bases between them. The CDR3 nucleotides are TGTGCCAGCAGCTTAGCCTGGAACACTGAAGCTTTCTTT. It codes for CASSLAWNTEAFF.

The chain joins TRBV7-8 to TRBJ2-7; D is unresolved. V was trimmed by 1 base and J by 2 bases, leaving 9 bases between them. The CDR3 consists of 14 residues. Germline lookup yields CDR1 SGHVS and CDR2 FQNEAQ. The CDR3 region is CASSLGRSTYEQYF. The CDR3 DNA reads as TGTGCCAGCAGCTTAGGCAGGAGCACCTACGAGCAGTACTTC.

In nucleotides, the CDR3 is TGTGCCAGCTCACCAGGGCGGCCACAGGGGAATCAGCCCCAGCATTTT. The encoded protein is CASSPGRPQGNQPQHF. The chain links TRBV18 to TRBJ1-5; 7 bases fit TRBD1. V dropped 2 bases and J dropped 4; count of bases not matched to a gene: 8. This CDR3 contains 16 residues. The germline V gene has CDR1 KGHSH and CDR2 LQKENI.

The chain couples TRBV11-2 to TRBJ1-1; possibly TRBD1 for D (5 bases). This CDR3 has 16 amino acids. Germline V gene sequence: CDR1 SGHAT, CDR2 FQNNGV. Trimming shortened V by 8 bases and J by 5 bases, and 24 bases separated the two germline ends. CDR3 nucleotide sequence: TGTGCCAGCTCCCTTTTGCCGGGACGGTGGGGGACTGAAGCTTTCTTT. Protein: CASSLLPGRWGTEAFF.

This sequence joins TRBV11-2 and TRBJ2-7; the D call may be TRBD1 or TRBD2 (5 bases each). V was pared by 7 bases and J by 3 bases, with 16 bases between. The CDR3 has 14 amino acids. The germline gives CDR1 SGHAT, CDR2 FQNNGV. The CDR3 DNA reads TGTGCCAGCAATCGACAGACTGGAGGCTACGAGCAGTACTTC. Residues: CASNRQTGGYEQYF.

V usage is TRBV27 and J usage is TRBJ2-7, with 11 nucleotides matching TRBD1. V was pared by 3 bases and J by 3 bases, with 7 bases of the junction left unmatched. The CDR3 runs 16 residues. Per germline, CDR1 MNHEY and CDR2 SMNVEV (reference sequence). CDR3 sequence: CASSLAGQGGSYEQYF. CDR3 coding DNA: TGTGCCAGCAGTTTGGCGGGACAGGGGGGGAGCTACGAGCAGTACTTC.

This clone has more than one count but fewer than ten. The chain combines TRBV7-2 with TRBJ1-4; 9 bases map to TRBD1. V gave up 6 bases and J gave up 3 bases; unmatched junction bases: 5. Per the germline V gene, CDR1 is SGHTA and CDR2 is FQGNSA. CDR3 length: 15 residues. The CDR3 is CASRSGTGSNEKLFF. CDR3 nucleotide sequence: TGTGCCAGCAGGTCCGGGACAGGGTCTAATGAAAAACTGTTTTTT. The whole variable domain, remainder taken from reference TRBV7-2 and TRBJ1-4, is GAGVSQSPSNKVTEKGKDVELRCDPISGHTALYWYRQSLGQGLEFLIYFQGNSAPDKSGLPSDRFSAERTGGSVSTLTIQRTQQEDSAVYLCASRSGTGSNEKLFFGSGTQLSVL.

V and J are TRBV30 and TRBJ1-5; TRBD1 agrees at 9 bases. CDR3 length equals 13 residues. Germline trimming cut 3 bases from V and 7 bases from J; bases unmatched to any gene: 4. Germline values: CDR1 GTSNPN, CDR2 SVGIG (reference sequence). The CDR3 loop is CAWRRTGAQPQHF. CDR3 nucleotide sequence: TGTGCCTGGAGACGGACAGGGGCCCAGCCCCAGCATTTT.

V and J are TRBV4-1 and TRBJ2-7, with 10 nucleotides matching TRBD2. Trimming cost V 4 bases and J 2 bases; bases outside gene matches: 8. CDR3 length equals 16 residues. Germline loops: CDR1 MGHRA, CDR2 YSYEKL. The chain's CDR3 is CASSPNPAGGAYEQYF. The CDR3 DNA reads as TGCGCCAGCAGCCCCAACCCAGCGGGAGGGGCCTACGAGCAGTACTTC.

This rearrangement joins TRBV6-5 to TRBJ1-1; 7 bases fit TRBD1. The CDR3 is 14 amino acids. In germline, CDR1 is MNHEY, CDR2 SVGAGI. V trimming: 5 bases; J trimming: 7 bases; junction bases outside the gene matches: 10. CDR3 loop: CASSNRQGGGEAFF. For the CDR3, the DNA is TGTGCCAGCAGTAACCGACAGGGAGGCGGTGAAGCTTTCTTT.

This clone was picked up one time. The gene calls are TRBV15 and TRBJ1-3; the match to TRBD1 covers 8 bases. V shed 4 bases, J shed 0 bases, and the junction held 11 bases outside the gene matches. Germline CDR1 reads LNHNV; CDR2 reads YYDKDF (reference sequence). CDR3 length: 18 amino acids. The CDR3 sequence: CATSKTGTGQGSGNTIYF. The DNA for the CDR3 is TGTGCCACCAGCAAAACAGGGACAGGCCAAGGCTCTGGAAACACCATATATTTT.

This chain uses TRBV10-1 with TRBJ2-5; no clear D. The germline V and J ends were trimmed by 7 bases and 5 bases, with 11 bases remaining between them. This CDR3 contains 12 residues. From germline, CDR1 is WNHNN and CDR2 SYGVQD (reference sequence). For the CDR3, the DNA is TGCGCCAGCAACGCCAACGGGGAGACCCAGTACTTC. It encodes CASNANGETQYF.

The chain recombines TRBV2 with TRBJ2-2; 8 bases line up with TRBD2. CDR3 length: 15 residues. The germline V gene encodes CDR1 SNHLY and CDR2 FYNNEI. V shed 9 bases and J 7 bases; nucleotides not matched to a gene: 13. CDR3 sequence: CASTSSGTGGGELFF. CDR3 DNA: TGTGCCAGTACAAGTAGCGGGACCGGCGGCGGGGAGCTGTTTTTT.

The chain uses TRBV19 and TRBJ2-7; the match to TRBD2 covers 13 bases. Germline trimming cut 1 base from V and 4 bases from J; bases unmatched to any gene: 4. This CDR3 has 16 residues. CDR1 LNHDA and CDR2 SQIVND come from the germline V gene (reference sequence). The CDR3 region is CASSIGLAGGRYEQYF. The DNA of the CDR3 is TGTGCCAGTAGTATAGGACTAGCGGGAGGACGGTACGAGCAGTACTTC.

The rearrangement uses TRBV30 and TRBJ1-5; 10 nucleotides match TRBD1. The V segment lost 2 bases and the J segment 0 bases; nucleotides outside the gene matches: 7. The CDR3 length is 17 residues. Germline CDR1 GTSNPN, CDR2 SVGIG (reference sequence). The DNA for the CDR3 is TGTGCCTGGAGTTCCCGCAGGACAGGGGGTAGCAATCAGCCCCAGCATTTT. Protein: CAWSSRRTGGSNQPQHF. Supplemented by reference TRBV30 and TRBJ1-5, the full variable domain reads SQTIHQWPATLVQPVGSPLSLECTVEGTSNPNLYWYRQAAGRGLQLLFYSVGIGQISSEVPQNLSASRPQDRQFILSSKKLLLSDSGFYLCAWSSRRTGGSNQPQHFGDGTRLSIL.

V usage is TRBV6-5 and J usage is TRBJ1-1; no firm D call. The CDR3 is 15 amino acids. Germline V gives CDR1 MNHEY, CDR2 SVGAGI. Trimming removed 6 bases from V and 6 bases from J, with 20 bases in between. The CDR3 DNA sequence: TGTGCCAGCAGAGAGTCGCCCCCTGGTGGGCCTGAAGCTTTCTTT. It is translated as CASRESPPGGPEAFF.

The chain's CDR3 is CASSERRNTEAFF. CDR3 bases: TGTGCCAGCAGTGAACGGCGGAACACTGAAGCTTTCTTT. The chain is built from TRBV6-1 and TRBJ1-1; no clear D. V lost 2 bases and J 1 base, leaving 5 bases between the germline ends. CDR1 and CDR2 from the germline V gene are MNHNS and SASEGT. The length of the CDR3 is 13 residues.

The chain couples TRBV5-1 to TRBJ2-1; TRBD1 matches 12 bases. Trimming at V came to 3 bases and at J to 10 bases, leaving 14 bases not matched to a gene. The CDR3 runs to 17 residues. Germline loops: CDR1 SGHRS, CDR2 YFSETQ. This CDR3 is CASSSRAGTGGYWEQFF. In DNA, the CDR3 is TGCGCCAGCAGCTCCCGGGCGGGGACAGGGGGCTATTGGGAGCAGTTCTTC.